Below, one T cell receptor beta chain is given with its context. Which antigen it targets is not known. No base quality information exists; no much larger clone differs at one position. This record belongs to a study of blood T cell repertoires in COVID-19 (dated by TCRdb to 2018 to 2020). For context, the study as a whole: Samples from collaborators originated in the United States, Italy and Spain and spanned both the acute and convalescent phases of COVID-19. The dataset comprised deeply sampled blood TCRbeta repertoires from subjects exposed to, actively infected with, or recovered from COVID-19. A freely available public database, intended as a resource for researchers studying the immune response to SARS-CoV-2, is where the repertoires were released. HLA class I and class II types, where available, came from metadata supplied by the sample provider rather than from assay-based typing. A de-identified subject ID, COVID-19 status, age in years and sex were almost always included in the sample metadata. The prospective study material was composed of cDNA or gDNA derived from T cells, B-cell-depleted T cells, or PBMCs. The samples were drawn from the first 160 participants of the ongoing ImmuneRACE study and from roughly 1,300 subjects provided by 6 global collaborators. Overall study results and their limits: Clinical and demographic metadata were provided uncurated, with the amount varying by source and participant.

The immunoSEQ Assay, a bias-controlled multiplex PCR, was used to amplify TCRbeta CDR3 regions from genomic DNA. In the original analysis: The number of nucleated cells in each sample was estimated from the amplification of reference gene primers within the assay. Sequence reads were collapsed and filtered to measure the absolute abundance of every unique TCRbeta CDR3 rearrangement. For each sample, productive Simpson clonality was calculated by taking the square root of Simpson's diversity index across productive rearrangements. Drawn from immuneACCESS, this table holds only the in-frame rearrangements with V and J called that TCRdb kept. Clones are partly lost; checked studies trace under half to an unresolved V gene and leave the rest unexplained. That table gives V, J and clone size, and the DNA gave D and trimming. The sample contains fewer than 400,000 clones, about nine tenths of them found a single time. The ten largest clonotypes hold roughly 5% of the sample.

In the prospective study, participants were roughly 18 to 95 years old, resided in about two dozen geographic areas of the United States, and were enrolled through a virtual design. In the prospective study, participants were assigned to cohorts based on the clinical history participants reported in a screening survey and a study questionnaire. ImmuneRACE Cohort 3 recovered participants were defined by two consecutive negative NP/OP PCR tests, healthcare professional clearance, or symptom resolution. In the prospective study, whole blood, serum and a nasopharyngeal or oropharyngeal swab were collected from each participant by mobile phlebotomists. Additional blood draws and questionnaires over a 2-month period could optionally be provided by prospective study participants. Blood samples from the prospective study were shipped frozen or at room temperature prior to DNA extraction. The germline V gene sets CDR1 to SNHLY and CDR2 to FYNNEI. Reading from cysteine to phenylalanine, the CDR3 counts 12 amino acids. The DNA shown is the 36-base CDR3, in frame from base 1. V drops 8 bases and J drops 4 bases, leaving 9 bases in between.

The specimen was PBMCs or T cells enriched from blood (not recorded which). The chain is made from TRBV2 and TRBJ1-3, with an unclear D gene assignment. The origin of this receptor is a man in his sixties who had recovered from COVID-19. In nucleotide form, the sequence is TGTGCCAGCGGTTTCGCGGGAAACACCATATATTTT. The translation is CASGFAGNTIYF.